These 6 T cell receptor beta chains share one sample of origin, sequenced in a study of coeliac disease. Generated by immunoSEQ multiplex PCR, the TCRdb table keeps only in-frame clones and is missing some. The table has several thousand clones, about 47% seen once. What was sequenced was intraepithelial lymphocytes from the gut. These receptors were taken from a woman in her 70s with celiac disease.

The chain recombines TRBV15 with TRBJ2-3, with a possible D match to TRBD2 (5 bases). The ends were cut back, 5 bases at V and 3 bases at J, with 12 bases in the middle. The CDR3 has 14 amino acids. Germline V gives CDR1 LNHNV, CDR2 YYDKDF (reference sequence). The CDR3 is CATSSGVTTDTQYF. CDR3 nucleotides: TGTGCCACCAGCTCCGGGGTGACTACAGATACGCAGTATTTT.

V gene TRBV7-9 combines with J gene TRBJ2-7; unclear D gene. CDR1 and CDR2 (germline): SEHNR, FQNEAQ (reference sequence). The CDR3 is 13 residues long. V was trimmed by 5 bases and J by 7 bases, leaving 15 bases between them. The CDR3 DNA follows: TGTGCCAGCAGCCCCGCTATGAACTGGGAGCAGTACTTC. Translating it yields CASSPAMNWEQYF. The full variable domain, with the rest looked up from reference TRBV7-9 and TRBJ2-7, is DTGVSQNPRHKITKRGQNVTFRCDPISEHNRLYWYRQTLGQGPEFLTYFQNEAQLEKSRLLSDRFSAERPKGSFSTLEIQRTEQGDSAMYLCASSPAMNWEQYFGPGTRLTVT.

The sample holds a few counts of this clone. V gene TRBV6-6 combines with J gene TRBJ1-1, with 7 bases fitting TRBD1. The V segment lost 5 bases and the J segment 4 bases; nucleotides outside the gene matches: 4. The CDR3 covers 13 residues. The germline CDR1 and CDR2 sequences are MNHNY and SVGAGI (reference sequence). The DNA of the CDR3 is TGTGCCAGCAGTAAACAGGGGACCACTGAAGCTTTCTTT. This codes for CASSKQGTTEAFF.

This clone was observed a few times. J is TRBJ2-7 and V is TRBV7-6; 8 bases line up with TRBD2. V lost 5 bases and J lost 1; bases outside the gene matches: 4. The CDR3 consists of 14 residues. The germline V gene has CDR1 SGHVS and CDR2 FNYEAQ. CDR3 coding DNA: TGTGCCAGCAGCCCCGGGGGGGGATCCTACGAGCAGTACTTC. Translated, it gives CASSPGGGSYEQYF.

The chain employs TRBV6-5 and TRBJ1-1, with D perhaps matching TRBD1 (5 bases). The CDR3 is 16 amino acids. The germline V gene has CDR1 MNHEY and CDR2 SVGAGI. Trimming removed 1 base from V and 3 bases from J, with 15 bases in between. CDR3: CASSYYPPPGDTEAFF. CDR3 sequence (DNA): TGTGCCAGCAGTTACTACCCCCCCCCGGGGGACACTGAAGCTTTCTTT.

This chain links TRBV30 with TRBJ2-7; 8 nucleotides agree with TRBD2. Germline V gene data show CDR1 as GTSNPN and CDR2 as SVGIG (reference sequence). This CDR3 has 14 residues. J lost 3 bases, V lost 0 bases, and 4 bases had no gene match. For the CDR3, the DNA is TGTGCCTGGAGTGTAGGCGGGAGGATCTACGAGCAGTACTTC. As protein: CAWSVGGRIYEQYF.